This TCR beta chain was identified in a study of blood T cells in healthy people across ages. Notes on the study in general: Among T cells, TCR beta diversity per million cells dropped roughly linearly as age rose. In these data, TCR beta diversity tracked strongly with naive T cell percentage. Calculation of diversity from one million T cells yielded estimates considered to be underestimates.

Notes on this clonotype: Its target is not known.

Combining a sample-barcoded 5' primer with a J-beta primer mix, a second PCR ran for roughly 7 to 12 cycles. Carrying 12 random nucleotides, a template-switch adaptor labeled each individual cDNA molecule. In TCRdb, the 5' RACE reads were re-called with MiXCR into one record per CDR3 protein. Altogether about 670,000 distinct CDR3 sequences are present, 40% to 65% being singletons, with the ten largest covering about 13%. The CDR3 length is 13 residues. V shed 7 bases and J shed 1 base, with 11 bases lying between them. Germline loops: CDR1 SGHRS, CDR2 YFSETQ. The material sequenced was blood. The clonotype comes from an elderly woman in good health. J is TRBJ1-1 and V is TRBV5-1; a weak D match, TRBD1 (6 bases). In DNA form, the CDR3 reads TGCGCCAGCCAGAAACAGGGGAACACTGAAGCTTTCTTT. Amino acid sequence: CASQKQGNTEAFF.